A selection of T cell receptor beta chains follows, all from one sample in a study of T cell responses to AZD1222 COVID-19 vaccine. The protocol was immunoSEQ multiplex PCR, while the TCRdb copy is restricted to in-frame clones and leaves out a portion. The sample lists some 150,000 clones, over 75% seen once, with around 8.3% in the top ten. The sample was peripheral blood, taken 28 days after the second dose of the MenACWY control vaccine. These receptors originate from an adult who received the MenACWY meningococcal vaccine as a control. Both conserved end residues are part of each CDR3. D genes are given only for firm matches. Clone size is stated in some rows and not others, as once, few, many or a class when expanded.

>TRBJ2-2|NA|TRBV5-5|NA
TGTGCCAGCAGTTGGGATTACACCGGGGAGCTGTTTTTT
CASSWDYTGELFF
>TRBJ2-7|NA|TRBV6-5|NA
TGTGCCAGCAGTTACTCGCAGGGAGGCTCCTACGAGCAGTACTTC
CASSYSQGGSYEQYF
>TRBJ1-5|NA|TRBV18|TRBD1
TGTGCCAGCTCACCGAGACAGGGGGCGGGGCAGCCCCAGCATTTT
CASSPRQGAGQPQHF
>TRBJ1-2|NA|TRBV12-3/TRBV12-4|NA
TGTGCCAGCAAAAAAGTCAGTGGCTATGGCTACACCTTC
CASKKVSGYGYTF
>TRBJ1-5|NA|TRBV10-3|NA
TGTGCCATCAGTGCGGGCACCGGGACGACGGAGGAGCTCAATCAGCCCCAGCATTTT
CAISAGTGTTEELNQPQHF
>TRBJ1-2|few|TRBV6-5|NA
TGTGCCAGCATCTTAGTGGGCAGGTCCTATGGCTACACCTTC
CASILVGRSYGYTF
>TRBJ1-2|NA|TRBV29-1|NA
TGCAGCGAGAACAGGGATATCTATGGCTACACCTTC
CSENRDIYGYTF
>TRBJ1-6|NA|TRBV14|TRBD1
TGTGCCAGCAGCCAAGAGACAGGGGTCTCACCCCTCCACTTT
CASSQETGVSPLHF
>TRBJ2-5|NA|TRBV27|TRBD1
TGTGCCAGCAGTCCCTTCCGGGACAGGGCCCCCCAGGCCACCCGGTACTTC
CASSPFRDRAPQATRYF
>TRBJ2-3|NA|TRBV7-8|NA
TGTGCCAGTCAAAAGGGTCGGCTAAGCACAGATACGCAGTATTTT
CASQKGRLSTDTQYF
>TRBJ1-1|NA|TRBV5-1|TRBD1
TGCGCCAGCAGCTTGGGACAGGGGGTTGAAGCTTTCTTT
CASSLGQGVEAFF
>TRBJ1-1|NA|TRBV6-2/TRBV6-3|NA
TGTGCCAGCAGTTACGGAAGGGAAACTGAAGCTTTCTTT
CASSYGRETEAFF
>TRBJ2-3|NA|TRBV6-6|NA
TGTGCCAGCAGTTACTCCGCCGGGACTTCAACGCAGTATTTT
CASSYSAGTSTQYF
>TRBJ1-4|once|TRBV5-5|TRBD1
TGTGCCAGCAGCTCCGATCCCGGGACAGCCTATGAAAAACTGTTTTTT
CASSSDPGTAYEKLFF
>TRBJ1-6|NA|TRBV18|TRBD1
TGTGCCAGCTCACCCCCCGAGGCGGGACAGGGAAGTTCACCCCTCCACTTT
CASSPPEAGQGSSPLHF
>TRBJ1-1|NA|TRBV2|NA
TGTGCCAGCGAGAACAGGGAGATGAACACTGAAGCTTTCTTT
CASENREMNTEAFF
>TRBJ2-3|NA|TRBV4-3|NA
TGCGCCAGCAGCCAAGTTACCGGGACAAGGCCCGCCTTT
CASSQVTGTRPAF
>TRBJ2-6|NA|TRBV11-3|NA
TGTGCCAGCACTTCCGAGTCTCCGGGACGGCTACTGACTTTC
CASTSESPGRLLTF
>TRBJ2-1|NA|TRBV14|NA
TGTGCCAGCAGCCAAGGAGGAAACAGGGCGGACAATGAGCAGTTCTTC
CASSQGGNRADNEQFF
>TRBJ2-7|NA|TRBV29-1|NA
TGCAGCGTCCCGAATGACCTCACAGGATCCTACGAGCAGTACTTC
CSVPNDLTGSYEQYF
>TRBJ1-4|NA|TRBV28|NA
TGTGCCAGCAGTTTTCGTCTTAATAATGAAAAACTGTTTTTT
CASSFRLNNEKLFF
>TRBJ1-1|NA|TRBV9|NA
TGTGCCAGCAGCGTAACGGCCAACACTGAAGCTTTCTTT
CASSVTANTEAFF
>TRBJ1-1|NA|TRBV19|NA
TGTGCCAGTAGTATTAAGGACGTGTTGAACACTGAAGCTTTCTTT
CASSIKDVLNTEAFF
>TRBJ2-3|NA|TRBV11-1|NA
TGTGCCAGCAGCCATGACAGGTCAACAGATACGCAGTATTTT
CASSHDRSTDTQYF
>TRBJ2-1|NA|TRBV11-1|NA
TGTGCCAGCAGCTTAGGAGGGCCCAATGAGCAGTTCTTC
CASSLGGPNEQFF
>TRBJ1-1|NA|TRBV10-3|NA
TGTGCCATCCAAATGGGGGATTCAAACACTGAAGCTTTCTTT
CAIQMGDSNTEAFF
>TRBJ2-3|NA|TRBV5-1|NA
TGCGCCAGCAAAGGGGACGGAGATACGCAGTATTTT
CASKGDGDTQYF
>TRBJ1-2|NA|TRBV5-4|NA
TGTGCCAGCAGCTTGGAACAGGGTTATGGCTACACCTTC
CASSLEQGYGYTF
>TRBJ1-5|NA|TRBV10-3|NA
TGTGCCACACAAGACAACAGGGTCGGCGCCAATCAGCCCCAGCATTTT
CATQDNRVGANQPQHF
>TRBJ1-6|NA|TRBV30|NA
TGTGCCTGGACCCCAACGGGCAGGAGGAGTTCACCCCTCCACTTT
CAWTPTGRRSSPLHF
>TRBJ1-2|NA|TRBV13|TRBD1
TGTGCCAGCAGCCGCCGCGGGACAGGTCGTGGGGGTGGCTACACCTTC
CASSRRGTGRGGGYTF
>TRBJ2-5|NA|TRBV7-2|TRBD2
TGTGCCAGCAGCTTACAACTAGCGGGGGGGTTACAGACCCAGTACTTC
CASSLQLAGGLQTQYF
>TRBJ2-5|NA|TRBV24-1|NA
TGTGCCACCGCCCGAGACTTCCAGTACTTC
CATARDFQYF
>TRBJ1-2|NA|TRBV12-3/TRBV12-4|NA
TGTGCCAGCAGTTTAGCAGGCCTCGCGGGCTACACCTTC
CASSLAGLAGYTF
>TRBJ1-2|NA|TRBV30|NA
TGTGCCTGGAGTGAGGCGGGGCTTGCTAACTATGGCTACACCTTC
CAWSEAGLANYGYTF
>TRBJ2-3|NA|TRBV3-1/TRBV3-2|TRBD2
TGTGCCAGCAGCCAAGGAGCGGGGGCGACAGATACGCAGTATTTT
CASSQGAGATDTQYF
>TRBJ2-1|NA|TRBV5-1|TRBD1
TGCGCCAGCAGCACCGGACAGGTGGGCACACAGCCCTACAATGAGCAGTTCTTC
CASSTGQVGTQPYNEQFF
>TRBJ2-5|NA|TRBV5-4|NA
TGTGCCAGCAGCGCCCGGGACTTGCAAGAGACCCAGTACTTC
CASSARDLQETQYF
>TRBJ1-2|NA|TRBV30|NA
TGTGCCTGGAGTCCGACGGGTTCTGGCTACACCTTC
CAWSPTGSGYTF
>TRBJ1-1|few|TRBV5-1|TRBD1
TGCGCCAGCAGCTTTGACAGGGGGGCGACTAGCACTGAAGCTTTCTTT
CASSFDRGATSTEAFF
>TRBJ2-5|NA|TRBV7-9|NA
TGTGCCAGCACCCCCTTGGTAGCGGAGACCCAGTACTTC
CASTPLVAETQYF
>TRBJ1-1|NA|TRBV28|NA
TGTGCCAGCAGTTTAGCAGGGTCTGACACTGAAGCTTTCTTT
CASSLAGSDTEAFF
>TRBJ2-2|NA|TRBV9|TRBD2
TGTGCCAGCAGCGTAGCGGGACTAGCGATATACGGGGAGCTGTTTTTT
CASSVAGLAIYGELFF
>TRBJ2-5|NA|TRBV19|NA
TGTGCCAGTAGTGTACTTGGTGGGAGGACAGGCCCTTCTGAGACCCAGTACTTC
CASSVLGGRTGPSETQYF
>TRBJ1-4|once|TRBV5-1|TRBD1
TGCGCCAGCAGCTTGTACAGGGGCAGTGAAAAACTGTTTTTT
CASSLYRGSEKLFF
>TRBJ2-2|NA|TRBV5-1|TRBD1
TGCGCCAGCAGCTCGGGACAGCTCAACACCGGGGAGCTGTTTTTT
CASSSGQLNTGELFF
>TRBJ1-1|NA|TRBV7-2|NA
TGTGCCAGCACCCCGGACATAGAGAACACTGAAGCTTTCTTT
CASTPDIENTEAFF
>TRBJ2-7|NA|TRBV5-6|TRBD1
TGTGCCAGCACCCTAACAGGGGTCGGGTCCTACGAGCAGTACTTC
CASTLTGVGSYEQYF
>TRBJ1-6|NA|TRBV6-6|TRBD1
TGTGCCAGCAGTCTTGGCGGACAGGGCGGGACACCCCTCCACTTT
CASSLGGQGGTPLHF
>TRBJ1-2|few|TRBV10-3|NA
TGTGCCATCAGTGAGTCGGTCAGGGTTGGTGAAGGCTACACCTTC
CAISESVRVGEGYTF
>TRBJ2-2|NA|TRBV5-4|TRBD2
TGTGCCAGCAGCCCGGGACTAGCGGGAGTAAACGGGGAGCTGTTTTTT
CASSPGLAGVNGELFF
>TRBJ1-6|NA|TRBV2|NA
TGTGCCAGCAGTGAAGCTTCGTCCATCTCCTATAATTCACCCCTCCACTTT
CASSEASSISYNSPLHF
>TRBJ1-3|NA|TRBV11-1|NA
TGTGCCAGCAGGTACAAATCGGACGGCTACACCATATATTTT
CASRYKSDGYTIYF
>TRBJ1-5|once|TRBV7-2|TRBD1
TGTGCCAGCAGCTTAGGGACAGGTAGCAATCAGCCCCAGCATTTT
CASSLGTGSNQPQHF
>TRBJ1-2|NA|TRBV2|NA
TGTGCCAGCAGTGAATGGGTGGCTAACTATGGCTACACCTTC
CASSEWVANYGYTF